One TCR beta chain is described in this entry. Baseline, cycle 4 day 1, and cycle 7 day 1 were the blood sampling points. The sample belongs to a study of OX40 agonist ivuxolimab in advanced cancers. Study details: Enrolled patients in dose escalation had cancers that were hepatocellular carcinoma, melanoma, renal cell or head and neck cancer.

TCRdb keeps only in-frame clones here, not all; method: immunoSEQ multiplex PCR. The table records more than 75,000 clones, approximately 80% of them present only once. This clonotype was sampled from an adult with an advanced solid tumor such as melanoma, head and neck, liver or kidney cancer. Here the sequenced sample was CD4+ or CD8+ T cells sorted from blood, taken in a trial of the OX40 agonist ivuxolimab.

Here the CDR3 DNA reads TGTGCCACCAGCGTCCGGACAGGGGGCGTAGGTGGCTACACCTTC. Protein product: CATSVRTGGVGGYTF. The chain carries TRBV15 and TRBJ1-2; 11 bases match TRBD1. The germline V gene has CDR1 LNHNV and CDR2 YYDKDF (reference sequence). Trimming at V came to 5 bases and at J to 7 bases, leaving 9 bases not matched to a gene. This CDR3 region has 15 residues.